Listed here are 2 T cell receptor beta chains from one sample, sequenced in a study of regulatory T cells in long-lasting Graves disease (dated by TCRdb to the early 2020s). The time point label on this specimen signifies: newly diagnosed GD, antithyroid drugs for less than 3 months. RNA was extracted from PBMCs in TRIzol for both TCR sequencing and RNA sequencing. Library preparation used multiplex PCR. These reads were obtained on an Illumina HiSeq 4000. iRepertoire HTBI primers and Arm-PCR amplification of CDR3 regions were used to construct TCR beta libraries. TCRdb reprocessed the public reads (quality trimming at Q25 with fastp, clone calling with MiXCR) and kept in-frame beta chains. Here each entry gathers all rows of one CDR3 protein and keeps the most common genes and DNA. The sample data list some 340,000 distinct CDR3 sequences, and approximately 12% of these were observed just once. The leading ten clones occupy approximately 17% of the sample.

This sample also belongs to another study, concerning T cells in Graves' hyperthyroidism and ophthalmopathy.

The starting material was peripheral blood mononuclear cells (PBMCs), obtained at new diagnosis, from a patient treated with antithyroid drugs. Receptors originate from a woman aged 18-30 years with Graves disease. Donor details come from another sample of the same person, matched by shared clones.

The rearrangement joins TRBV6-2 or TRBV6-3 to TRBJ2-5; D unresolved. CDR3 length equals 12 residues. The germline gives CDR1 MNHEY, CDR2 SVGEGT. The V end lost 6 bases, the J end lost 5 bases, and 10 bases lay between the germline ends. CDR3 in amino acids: CASSYTWETQYF. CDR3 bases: TGTGCCAGCAGCTACACATGGGAGACCCAGTACTTC.

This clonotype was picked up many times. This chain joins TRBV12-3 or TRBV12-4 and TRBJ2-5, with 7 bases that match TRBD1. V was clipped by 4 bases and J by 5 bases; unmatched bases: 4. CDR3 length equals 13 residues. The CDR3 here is CASSSTGDETQYF. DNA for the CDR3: TGTGCCAGCAGTTCCACAGGGGACGAGACCCAGTACTTC.